The rows below give T cell receptor beta chains drawn from one sample of a study of T cell responses to AZD1222 COVID-19 vaccine. The assay was immunoSEQ multiplex PCR, and TCRdb's table has in-frame clones only and misses some. This sample has 150,000 or so clones; around 90% occur once, and the top ten carry 5%. This sample comprised peripheral blood, obtained on day 0 of AZD1222 vaccination. Source of these receptors: an adult in good health. Each CDR3 is given without its conserved first and last residue. D genes are given only for firm matches.

cdr3_aa | v_call | d_call | j_call
ASSQDGGTGTGVQETQY | TRBV4-3 | TRBD1 | TRBJ2-5
ASTKVATEAF | TRBV18 | NA | TRBJ1-1
ASTNFLYNEQF | TRBV27 | NA | TRBJ2-1
ASSIVGTGDGYT | TRBV19 | TRBD1 | TRBJ1-2
ASSLGEHGGLDRRDTQY | TRBV11-2 | TRBD2 | TRBJ2-3
ASSYDESSYEQY | TRBV6-5 | NA | TRBJ2-7
ASSIAGGGEQY | TRBV19 | NA | TRBJ2-7
ASSNQRLAGVLYNEQF | TRBV19 | TRBD2 | TRBJ2-1
ASSEIDRRRYEQY | TRBV6-1 | NA | TRBJ2-7
AIGSLEGQGLGQPQH | TRBV10-3 | TRBD1 | TRBJ1-5
ASSFEGHSYQPQH | TRBV28 | NA | TRBJ1-5
ASSQDPGTGSGAF | TRBV4-3 | TRBD1 | TRBJ1-1
ASSFGTGGYEQY | TRBV5-6 | TRBD1 | TRBJ2-7
AISLGLAGVNTGELF | TRBV10-3 | TRBD2 | TRBJ2-2
ASSVGGGSADEKLF | TRBV9 | NA | TRBJ1-4
ATSGTGGPNYGYT | TRBV24-1 | TRBD1 | TRBJ1-2
ASSFRVETQY | TRBV11-1 | NA | TRBJ2-5
ASSPGTANQPQH | TRBV28 | TRBD1 | TRBJ1-5
ASMASDRGYEQY | TRBV28 | TRBD1 | TRBJ2-7
ASSPSPGANYGYT | TRBV5-6 | NA | TRBJ1-2
ASSRDISSSYNEQF | TRBV27 | NA | TRBJ2-1